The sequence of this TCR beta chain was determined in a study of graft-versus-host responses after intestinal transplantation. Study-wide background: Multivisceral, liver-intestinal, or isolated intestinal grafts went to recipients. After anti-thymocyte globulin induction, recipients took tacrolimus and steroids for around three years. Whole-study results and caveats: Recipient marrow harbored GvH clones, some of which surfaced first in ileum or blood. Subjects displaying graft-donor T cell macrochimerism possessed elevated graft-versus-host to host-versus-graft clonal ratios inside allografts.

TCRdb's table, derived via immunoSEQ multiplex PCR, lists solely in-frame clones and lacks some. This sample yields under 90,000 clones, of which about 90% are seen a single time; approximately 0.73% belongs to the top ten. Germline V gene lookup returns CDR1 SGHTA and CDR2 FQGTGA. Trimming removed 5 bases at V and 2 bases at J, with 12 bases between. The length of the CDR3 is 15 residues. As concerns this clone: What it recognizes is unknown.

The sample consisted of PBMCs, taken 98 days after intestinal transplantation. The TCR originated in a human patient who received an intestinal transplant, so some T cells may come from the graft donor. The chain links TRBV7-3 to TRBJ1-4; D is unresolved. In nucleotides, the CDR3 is TGTGCCAGCAGCCCCCATAGTAGGACTAATGAAAAACTGTTTTTT. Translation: CASSPHSRTNEKLFF.